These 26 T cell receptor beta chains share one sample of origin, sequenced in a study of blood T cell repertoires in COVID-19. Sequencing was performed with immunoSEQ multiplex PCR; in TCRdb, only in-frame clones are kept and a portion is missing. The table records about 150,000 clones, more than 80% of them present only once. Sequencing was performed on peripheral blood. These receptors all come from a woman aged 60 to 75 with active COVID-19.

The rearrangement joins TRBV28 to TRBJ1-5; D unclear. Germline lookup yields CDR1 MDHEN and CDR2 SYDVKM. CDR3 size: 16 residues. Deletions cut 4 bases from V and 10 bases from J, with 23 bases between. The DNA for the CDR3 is TGTGCCAGCAGTTCCACCTCTGGCAGGTTAGGATCCCCCCAGCATTTT. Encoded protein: CASSSTSGRLGSPQHF.

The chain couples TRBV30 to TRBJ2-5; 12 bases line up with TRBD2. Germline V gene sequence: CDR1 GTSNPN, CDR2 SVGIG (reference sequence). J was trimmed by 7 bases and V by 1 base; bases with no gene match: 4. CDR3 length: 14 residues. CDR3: CAWSGLAGVGTQYF. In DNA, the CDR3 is TGTGCCTGGAGTGGACTAGCGGGAGTGGGGACCCAGTACTTC.

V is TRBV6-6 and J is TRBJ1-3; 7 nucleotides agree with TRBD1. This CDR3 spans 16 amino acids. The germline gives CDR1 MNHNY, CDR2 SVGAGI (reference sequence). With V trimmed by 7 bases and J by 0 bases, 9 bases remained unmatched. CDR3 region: CASIPGQAFSGNTIYF. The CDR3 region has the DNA TGTGCCAGCATCCCCGGACAGGCCTTCTCTGGAAACACCATATATTTT.

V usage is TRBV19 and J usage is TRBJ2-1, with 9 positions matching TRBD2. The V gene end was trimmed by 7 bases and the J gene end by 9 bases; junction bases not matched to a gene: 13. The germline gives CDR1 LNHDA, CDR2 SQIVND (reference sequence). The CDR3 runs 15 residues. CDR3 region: CASMRLAANRGEQFF. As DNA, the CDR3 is TGTGCCAGTATGCGACTAGCGGCCAACCGGGGTGAGCAGTTCTTC.

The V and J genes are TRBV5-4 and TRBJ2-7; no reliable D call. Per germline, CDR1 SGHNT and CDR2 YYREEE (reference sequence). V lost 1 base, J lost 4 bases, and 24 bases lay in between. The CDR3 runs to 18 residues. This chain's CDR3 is CASSLRGSSSVRPYEQYF. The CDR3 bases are TGTGCCAGCAGCTTGCGTGGTAGCTCCAGTGTACGTCCTTACGAGCAGTACTTC.

CDR3 in DNA: TGTGCCAGCAGCCAAACAGGGGGCGATGCTGGGGAGCTGTTTTTT. It is translated as CASSQTGGDAGELFF. The chain employs TRBV3-1 (or the pseudogene TRBV3-2) and TRBJ2-2, with TRBD1 matching over 9 bases. After removal of 2 bases from V and 8 bases from J, the junction contained 6 bases not matched to a gene. Germline CDR1 and CDR2: LGHDT and YNNKEL (reference sequence). This CDR3 has 15 amino acids.

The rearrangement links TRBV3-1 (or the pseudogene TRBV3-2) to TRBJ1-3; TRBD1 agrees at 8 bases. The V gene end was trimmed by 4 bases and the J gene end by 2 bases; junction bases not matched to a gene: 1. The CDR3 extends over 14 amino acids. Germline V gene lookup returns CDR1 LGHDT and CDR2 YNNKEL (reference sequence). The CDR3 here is CASSPTGAGNTIYF. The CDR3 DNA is TGTGCCAGCAGCCCGACAGGGGCTGGAAACACCATATATTTT.

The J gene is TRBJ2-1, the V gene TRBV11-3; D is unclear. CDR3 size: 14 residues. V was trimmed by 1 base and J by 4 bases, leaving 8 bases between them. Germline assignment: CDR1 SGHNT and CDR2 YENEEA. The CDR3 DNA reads TGTGCCAGCAGCTTAGGCAGAAAATACAATGAGCAGTTCTTC. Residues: CASSLGRKYNEQFF.

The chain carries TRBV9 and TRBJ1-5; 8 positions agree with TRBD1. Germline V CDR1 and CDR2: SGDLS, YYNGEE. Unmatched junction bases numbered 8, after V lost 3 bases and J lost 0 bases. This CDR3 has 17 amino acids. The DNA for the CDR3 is TGTGCCAGCAGCGGGGGGACAGGCGATTATAGCAATCAGCCCCAGCATTTT. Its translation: CASSGGTGDYSNQPQHF.

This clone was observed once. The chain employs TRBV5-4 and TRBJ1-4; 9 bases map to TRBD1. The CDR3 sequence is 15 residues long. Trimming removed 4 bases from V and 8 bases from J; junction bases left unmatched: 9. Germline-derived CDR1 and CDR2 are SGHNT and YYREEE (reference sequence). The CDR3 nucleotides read TGTGCCAGCAGCCACAACAGGGGGCAGGGGGAAAAACTGTTTTTT. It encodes CASSHNRGQGEKLFF.

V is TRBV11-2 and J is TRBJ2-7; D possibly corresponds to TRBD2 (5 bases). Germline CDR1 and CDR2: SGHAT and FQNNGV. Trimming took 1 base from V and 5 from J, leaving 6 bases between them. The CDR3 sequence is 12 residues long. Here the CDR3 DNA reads TGTGCCAGCAGCTTAGCGGGGAACGAGCAGTACTTC. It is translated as CASSLAGNEQYF.

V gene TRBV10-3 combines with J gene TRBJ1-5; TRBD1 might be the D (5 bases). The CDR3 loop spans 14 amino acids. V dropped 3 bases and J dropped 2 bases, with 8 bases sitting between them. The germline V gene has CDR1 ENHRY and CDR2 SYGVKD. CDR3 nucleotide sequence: TGTGCCATCAGTGAAAGGGGCGGCAATCAGCCCCAGCATTTT. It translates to CAISERGGNQPQHF.

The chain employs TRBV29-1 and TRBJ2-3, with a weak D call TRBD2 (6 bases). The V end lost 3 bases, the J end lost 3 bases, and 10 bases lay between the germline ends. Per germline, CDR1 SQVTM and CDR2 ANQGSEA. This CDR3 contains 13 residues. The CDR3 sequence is CSVERDVTDTQYF. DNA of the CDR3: TGCAGCGTTGAGCGGGATGTTACAGATACGCAGTATTTT.

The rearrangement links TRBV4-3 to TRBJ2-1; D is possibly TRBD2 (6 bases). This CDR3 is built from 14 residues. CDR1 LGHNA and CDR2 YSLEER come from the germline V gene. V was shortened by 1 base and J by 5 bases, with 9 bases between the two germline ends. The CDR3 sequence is CASSQVWEDNEQFF. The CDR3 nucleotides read TGCGCCAGCAGCCAAGTTTGGGAGGACAATGAGCAGTTCTTC.

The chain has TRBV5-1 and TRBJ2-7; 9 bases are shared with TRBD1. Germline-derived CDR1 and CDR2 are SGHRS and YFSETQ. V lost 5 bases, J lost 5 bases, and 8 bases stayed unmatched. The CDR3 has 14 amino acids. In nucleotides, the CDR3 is TGCGCCAGCAGGGGGACAGGGAGTTCCAACGAGCAGTACTTC. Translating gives CASRGTGSSNEQYF. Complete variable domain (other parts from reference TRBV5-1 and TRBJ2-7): KAGVTQTPRYLIKTRGQQVTLSCSPISGHRSVSWYQQTPGQGLQFLFEYFSETQRNKGNFPGRFSGRQFSNSRSEMNVSTLELGDSALYLCASRGTGSSNEQYFGPGTRLTVT.

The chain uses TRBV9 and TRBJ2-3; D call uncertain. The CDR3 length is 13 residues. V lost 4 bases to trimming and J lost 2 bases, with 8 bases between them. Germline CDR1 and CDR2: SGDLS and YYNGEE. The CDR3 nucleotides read TGTGCCAGCAGCCCTTATCTCACAGATACGCAGTATTTT. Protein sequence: CASSPYLTDTQYF.

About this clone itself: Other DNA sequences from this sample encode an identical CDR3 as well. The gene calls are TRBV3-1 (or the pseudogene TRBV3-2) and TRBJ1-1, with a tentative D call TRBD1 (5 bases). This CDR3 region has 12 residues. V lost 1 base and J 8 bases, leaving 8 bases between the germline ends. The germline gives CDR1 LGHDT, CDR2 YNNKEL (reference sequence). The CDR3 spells CASSQGGREAFF. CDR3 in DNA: TGTGCCAGCAGCCAAGGGGGCAGAGAAGCTTTCTTT.

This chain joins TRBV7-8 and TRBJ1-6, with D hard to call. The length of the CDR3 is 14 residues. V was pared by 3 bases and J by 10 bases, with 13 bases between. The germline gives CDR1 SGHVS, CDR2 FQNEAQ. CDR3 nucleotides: TGTGCCAGCAGCTTGAGCCCGACGGGATCACCCCTCCACTTT. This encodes CASSLSPTGSPLHF.

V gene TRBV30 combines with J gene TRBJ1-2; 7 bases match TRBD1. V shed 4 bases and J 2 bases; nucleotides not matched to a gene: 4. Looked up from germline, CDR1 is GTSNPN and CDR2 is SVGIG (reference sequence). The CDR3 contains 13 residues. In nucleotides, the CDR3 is TGTGCCTGGACAATGGACAGGAACTATGGCTACACCTTC. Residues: CAWTMDRNYGYTF. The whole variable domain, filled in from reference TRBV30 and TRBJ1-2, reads SQTIHQWPATLVQPVGSPLSLECTVEGTSNPNLYWYRQAAGRGLQLLFYSVGIGQISSEVPQNLSASRPQDRQFILSSKKLLLSDSGFYLCAWTMDRNYGYTFGSGTRLTVV.

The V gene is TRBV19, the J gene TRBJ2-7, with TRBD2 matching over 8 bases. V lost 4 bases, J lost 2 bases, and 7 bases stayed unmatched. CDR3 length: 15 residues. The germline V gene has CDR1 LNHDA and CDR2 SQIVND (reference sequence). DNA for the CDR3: TGTGCCAGTAGTAGACTCAGCGGGAGTCCCTACGAGCAGTACTTC. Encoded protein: CASSRLSGSPYEQYF.

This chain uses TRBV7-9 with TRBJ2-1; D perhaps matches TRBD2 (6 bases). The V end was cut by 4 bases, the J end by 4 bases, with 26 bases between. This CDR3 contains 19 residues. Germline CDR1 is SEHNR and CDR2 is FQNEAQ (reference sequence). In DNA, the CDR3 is TGTGCCAGCAGCTCCCGGCCCAAATATTTAGCGGTCAATTACAATGAGCAGTTCTTC. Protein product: CASSSRPKYLAVNYNEQFF.

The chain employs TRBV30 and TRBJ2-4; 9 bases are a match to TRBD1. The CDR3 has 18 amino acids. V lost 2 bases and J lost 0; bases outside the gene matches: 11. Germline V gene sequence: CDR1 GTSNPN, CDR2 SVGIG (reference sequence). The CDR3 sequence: CAWSPGQGWSVAKNIQYF. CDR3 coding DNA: TGTGCCTGGAGTCCCGGACAGGGGTGGTCGGTAGCCAAAAACATTCAGTACTTC.

CDR3 amino acids: CASSSTSGRDEQYF. DNA of the CDR3: TGTGCCAGCAGCTCGACTAGCGGGAGGGACGAGCAGTACTTC. The chain is built from TRBV7-9 and TRBJ2-7; 14 bases fit TRBD2. The CDR3 is 14 amino acids. V was pared by 4 bases and J by 5 bases, with 1 base of the junction left unmatched. Germline CDR1 reads SEHNR; CDR2 reads FQNEAQ (reference sequence).

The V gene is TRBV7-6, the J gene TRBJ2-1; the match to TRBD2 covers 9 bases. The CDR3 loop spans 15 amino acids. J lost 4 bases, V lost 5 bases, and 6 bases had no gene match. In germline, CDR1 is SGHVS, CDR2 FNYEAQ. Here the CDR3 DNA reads TGTGCCAGCAGCACCCTAGCGGGACCTTACAATGAGCAGTTCTTC. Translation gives CASSTLAGPYNEQFF.

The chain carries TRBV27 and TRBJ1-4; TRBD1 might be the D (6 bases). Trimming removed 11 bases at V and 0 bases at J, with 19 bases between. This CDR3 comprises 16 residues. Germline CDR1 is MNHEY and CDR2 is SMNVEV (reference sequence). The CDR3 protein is CASRQALLATNEKLFF. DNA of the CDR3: TGTGCCTCCCGACAGGCCCTCCTTGCAACTAATGAAAAACTGTTTTTT.

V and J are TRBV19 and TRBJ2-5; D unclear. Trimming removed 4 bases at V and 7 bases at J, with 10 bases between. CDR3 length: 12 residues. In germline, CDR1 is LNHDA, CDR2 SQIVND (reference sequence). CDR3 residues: CASSSALGTQYF. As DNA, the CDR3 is TGTGCCAGTAGTAGCGCCCTTGGGACCCAGTACTTC.